The table lists the clone carrying this TCR beta chain with a count of one. The target antigen is unknown. One entry per CDR3 protein results from TCRdb running MiXCR on the 5' RACE reads. The sample has about 82,000 distinct CDR3 sequences, about 13% seen once; the top ten hold about 29%. The CDR3 runs 11 residues. Trimming removed 3 bases at V and 11 bases at J, with 11 bases between. In germline, CDR1 is SQVTM, CDR2 ANQGSEA. The data were obtained in a study of T-cell memory formation after mild COVID-19. Study information: Clustering of TCRs was largely donor specific. Findings of the study overall: Day 15 to 85 contracting clones showed balanced CD4/CD8; day 15 to 37 expanders favored CD4+. SARS-CoV-2 specificity was not confirmed for second-wave clones peaking on day 37.

This sequence joins TRBV29-1 and TRBJ2-1, with D perhaps TRBD1 (6 bases). The sample was PBMCs or a T cell subset sorted from them (not recorded which). This clonotype was sampled from an adult woman who had mild COVID-19 (a few samples of this study predate the infection). Cell type and time point are not known. CDR3 DNA sequence: TGCAGCGTTGATGTGGGGGCGCAGCAGTTCTTC. It translates to CSVDVGAQQFF.